Following are 18 T cell receptor beta chains from one sample sequenced in a study of control samples from healthy donors and cancer patients. The repertoire was sequenced with immunoSEQ multiplex PCR; TCRdb's copy has only in-frame clones and lacks some. The sample lists approximately 37,000 clones; more than 70% were seen once. The sample comprised PBMCs. The origin of the receptors is a woman aged 55 to 70 with lung cancer.

Comment on this clone: Other DNA sequences within the sample encode an identical CDR3. The chain recombines TRBV27 with TRBJ2-3; D is unclear. The V end lost 2 bases, the J end lost 1 base, and 7 bases lay between the germline ends. CDR3 length: 14 residues. Looked up from germline, CDR1 is MNHEY and CDR2 is SMNVEV (reference sequence). The CDR3 here is CASSLNRGTDTQYF. CDR3 sequence (DNA): TGTGCCAGCAGTTTAAATAGGGGCACAGATACGCAGTATTTT.

In this sample, this clone is medium-sized. Other DNA sequences from this sample encode an identical CDR3 as well. This chain joins TRBV6-4 and TRBJ1-2, with TRBD1 matching over 8 bases. Trimming cost V 5 bases and J 2 bases; bases outside gene matches: 1. CDR1 MRHNA and CDR2 SNTAGT come from the germline V gene. This CDR3 region has 13 residues. Here the CDR3 DNA reads TGTGCCAGCAGTCGGGACAGGAACTATGGCTACACCTTC. Translating gives CASSRDRNYGYTF.

The chain combines TRBV30 with TRBJ1-2; tentative D call: TRBD1 (5 bases). V was trimmed by 4 bases and J by 9 bases, leaving 21 bases between them. This CDR3 has 14 residues. Germline-derived CDR1 and CDR2 are GTSNPN and SVGIG (reference sequence). The CDR3 reads CAWTNTRRGVRYTF. The CDR3 DNA follows: TGTGCCTGGACCAACACCCGTAGGGGTGTGCGCTACACCTTC.

A few counts support this clone. The chain carries TRBV9 and TRBJ1-1, with 12 bases matching TRBD1. Trimming took 4 bases from V and 4 from J; bases not matched to a gene: 2. The CDR3 is 14 amino acids. The germline CDR1 and CDR2 sequences are SGDLS and YYNGEE. The DNA for the CDR3 is TGTGCCAGCAGCCCGGGACAGGGGGCCACTGAAGCTTTCTTT. This gives the protein CASSPGQGATEAFF.

This clone appeared once. The chain joins TRBV4-2 to TRBJ1-5, with D tentatively TRBD1 (6 bases). Deletions cut 0 bases from V and 2 bases from J, with 11 bases between. CDR1 is LGHNA and CDR2 is YNFKEQ in the germline V gene. This CDR3 has 16 amino acids. The CDR3 DNA reads as TGTGCCAGCAGCCAAGAAGGGGGGGCAGGCAATCAGCCCCAGCATTTT. This codes for CASSQEGGAGNQPQHF.

V gene TRBV23-1 combines with J gene TRBJ1-1, with unresolved D. TRBV23-1 is given ORF status, its function remaining uncertain. The CDR3 length is 14 residues. V was shortened by 9 bases and J by 5 bases, with 19 bases between the two germline ends. In DNA form, the CDR3 reads TGCGCCAGTAGTACCCCGGGGAGCGGAACTGAAGCTTTCTTT. This sequence encodes CASSTPGSGTEAFF.

There are a few counts of this clone. V usage is TRBV6-2 or TRBV6-3 and J usage is TRBJ1-1; 7 bases fit TRBD1. The CDR3 loop spans 13 amino acids. The trim removed 3 bases at V and 3 bases at J, leaving 1 base unmatched. Per the germline V gene, CDR1 is MNHEY and CDR2 is SVGEGT. CDR3 sequence (DNA): TGTGCCAGCAGTTATGACAGGGACACTGAAGCTTTCTTT. Translated: CASSYDRDTEAFF.

The J gene is TRBJ2-5, the V gene TRBV25-1; maybe TRBD2 (5 bases). The CDR3 has 14 amino acids. Trimming pared 5 bases from V and 5 bases from J, leaving 15 bases between. CDR1 is MGHDK and CDR2 is SYGVNS in the germline V gene. For the CDR3, the DNA is TGTGCCAGCAGTCCCCCCCGGCCGGGGGAGACCCAGTACTTC. It specifies CASSPPRPGETQYF.

The J gene is TRBJ1-2, the V gene TRBV6-6, with D possibly being TRBD1 (6 bases). V lost 5 bases to trimming and J lost 6 bases, with 10 bases between them. The CDR3 contains 12 residues. Germline V gene sequence: CDR1 MNHNY, CDR2 SVGAGI (reference sequence). CDR3 sequence reads: CASSPHRDGYTF. CDR3 DNA: TGTGCCAGCAGTCCACACAGGGATGGCTACACCTTC.

The chain joins TRBV9 to TRBJ2-7; D unresolved. The CDR3 runs 14 residues. Germline V lookup: CDR1 SGDLS, CDR2 YYNGEE. V shed 1 base and J shed 2 bases, with 10 bases lying between them. CDR3: CASSVTGQAYEQYF. DNA of the CDR3: TGTGCCAGCAGCGTAACCGGGCAGGCCTACGAGCAGTACTTC.

This clone appeared once. The V gene is TRBV15, the J gene TRBJ1-4; 7 bases fit TRBD1. The CDR3 totals 15 residues. Germline assignment: CDR1 LNHNV and CDR2 YYDKDF (reference sequence). V dropped 1 base and J dropped 5; count of bases not matched to a gene: 4. CDR3 coding DNA: TGTGCCACCAGCAGAGGAGGACAGGAAAATGAAAAACTGTTTTTT. Translated, it gives CATSRGGQENEKLFF.

The chain combines TRBV12-3 or TRBV12-4 with TRBJ1-6; weak D call: TRBD1 (6 bases). V was clipped by 2 bases and J by 14 bases, with 10 bases between them. This CDR3 comprises 12 residues. The CDR3 region has the DNA TGTGCCAGCAGTTTAAGGGGGATAACCCTCCACTTT. This translates into CASSLRGITLHF.

The chain carries TRBV2 and TRBJ1-5; possible D gene TRBD1, 5 bases. The CDR3 is 14 residues long. Per germline, CDR1 SNHLY and CDR2 FYNNEI. Trimming cost V 6 bases and J 11 bases, with 20 bases left between them. CDR3 bases: TGTGCCAGCAGGGATGACAGAAGCGGAAAGGCCCAGCATTTT. This gives the protein CASRDDRSGKAQHF.

About this clone: The conserved phenylalanine or tryptophan is not found at the CDR3 terminus, so this likely reflects a read error. The chain uses TRBV3-1 (or the pseudogene TRBV3-2) and TRBJ1-2; 10 bases match TRBD1. The CDR3 has 14 amino acids. In germline, CDR1 is LGHDT, CDR2 YNNKEL (reference sequence). V gave up 4 bases and J gave up 7 bases; unmatched junction bases: 6. The CDR3 nucleotides read TGTGCCAGCAGCCCGGGACAGGGGAGGAGTGGCTACACCCTC. Amino acids: CASSPGQGRSGYTL.

The CDR3 loop reads CASSQEDSSGAFF. CDR3 bases: TGTGCCAGCAGCCAAGAAGATTCATCCGGAGCTTTCTTT. V is TRBV3-1 (or the pseudogene TRBV3-2) and J is TRBJ1-1; unclear D gene. The CDR3 is 13 amino acids. Germline V CDR1 and CDR2: LGHDT, YNNKEL (reference sequence). Trimming left V 0 bases short and J 10 bases short, with 12 bases between.

The chain is built from TRBV4-2 and TRBJ1-4; D is ambiguous. V lost 4 bases and J 5 bases, leaving 8 bases between the germline ends. CDR3 size: 13 residues. Germline lookup yields CDR1 LGHNA and CDR2 YNFKEQ. CDR3 amino acids: CASSPALNEKLFF. The CDR3 DNA reads as TGTGCCAGCAGCCCGGCACTCAATGAAAAACTGTTTTTT.

V and J are TRBV6-2 or TRBV6-3 and TRBJ2-1; 8 positions match TRBD2. This CDR3 region has 15 residues. Germline CDR1 is MNHEY and CDR2 is SVGEGT. The J segment lost 3 bases and the V segment lost 5 bases, leaving 6 bases of the junction unmatched. CDR3: CASSRAGAGYNEQFF. CDR3 DNA sequence: TGTGCCAGCAGTCGAGCGGGAGCGGGCTACAATGAGCAGTTCTTC.

This chain connects TRBV9 to TRBJ1-1; weak D call: TRBD1 (6 bases). V lost 3 bases, J lost 1 base, and 16 bases lay in between. CDR1 and CDR2 from the germline V gene are SGDLS and YYNGEE. The CDR3 loop spans 16 amino acids. The CDR3 DNA follows: TGTGCCAGCAGCGGCTCGGACAGCCTCCGGAACACTGAAGCTTTCTTT. Amino acid sequence: CASSGSDSLRNTEAFF. The whole variable domain, filled in from reference TRBV9 and TRBJ1-1, reads DSGVTQTPKHLITATGQRVTLRCSPRSGDLSVYWYQQSLDQGLQFLIQYYNGEERAKGNILERFSAQQFPDLHSELNLSSLELGDSALYFCASSGSDSLRNTEAFFGQGTRLTVV.